Following are 14 T cell receptor beta chains from one sample sequenced in a study of OX40 agonist ivuxolimab in advanced cancers. Method: immunoSEQ multiplex PCR; TCRdb's copy keeps in-frame clones and lacks some. The sample consists of approximately 100,000 clones, around 85% of them appearing once. The input for sequencing was CD4+ or CD8+ T cells sorted from blood, taken in a trial of the OX40 agonist ivuxolimab. These receptors came from an adult with an advanced solid tumor such as melanoma, head and neck, liver or kidney cancer.

This sequence joins TRBV30 and TRBJ1-2; unclear D gene. The V end lost 3 bases, the J end lost 4 bases, and 9 bases lay between the germline ends. The CDR3 is made up of 12 amino acids. Germline V gene data show CDR1 as GTSNPN and CDR2 as SVGIG (reference sequence). The CDR3, as DNA: TGTGCCTGGAGGGGAAACGTCTATGGCTACACCTTC. As protein: CAWRGNVYGYTF.

The rearrangement uses TRBV11-1 and TRBJ2-5; 9 bases are shared with TRBD1. Looked up from germline, CDR1 is SGHAT and CDR2 is FQDESV (reference sequence). J gave up 5 bases and V 5 bases, and 6 bases lay outside the gene matches. The CDR3 totals 14 residues. This CDR3 is CASSNVQGAETQYF. CDR3 in DNA: TGTGCCAGCAGCAACGTACAGGGGGCCGAGACCCAGTACTTC.

The chain combines TRBV12-5 with TRBJ2-7; no firm D call. There are 16 residues in the CDR3. The germline gives CDR1 LGHNT, CDR2 FRNRAP. Trimming took 2 bases from V and 3 from J, leaving 17 bases between them. The CDR3 here is CASGLKATPLIYEQYF. In DNA form, the CDR3 reads TGTGCTAGTGGTTTGAAGGCCACCCCTCTTATCTACGAGCAGTACTTC.

V is TRBV6-5 and J is TRBJ2-2; D remains ambiguous. CDR1 and CDR2 (germline): MNHEY, SVGAGI. Trimming stripped 4 bases from V and 0 bases from J, with 12 bases between. The CDR3 covers 16 residues. The CDR3: CASSSSPYANTGELFF. The DNA for the CDR3 is TGTGCCAGCAGTTCGTCCCCCTACGCGAACACCGGGGAGCTGTTTTTT.

The chain carries TRBV9 and TRBJ1-2; maybe TRBD1 (5 bases). This CDR3 is 14 amino acids long. The V gene lost 0 bases and the J gene lost 8 bases, with 14 bases spanning the gap. The V gene's germline CDR1 is SGDLS and CDR2 YYNGEE. The CDR3 loop reads CASSVAPDGGGYTF. In DNA form, the CDR3 reads TGTGCCAGCAGCGTAGCTCCGGACGGGGGGGGCTACACCTTC.

The V and J genes are TRBV7-2 and TRBJ2-7, with TRBD2 matching over 8 bases. The CDR3 has 15 amino acids. V shed 8 bases and J 4 bases; nucleotides not matched to a gene: 13. Germline CDR1 and CDR2: SGHTA and FQGNSA. The CDR3 DNA reads TGTGCCAGCCGGGGCCTTATAGCGGGAAGTTACGAGCAGTACTTC. Amino acid sequence: CASRGLIAGSYEQYF. The whole variable domain, filled in from reference TRBV7-2 and TRBJ2-7, reads GAGVSQSPSNKVTEKGKDVELRCDPISGHTALYWYRQSLGQGLEFLIYFQGNSAPDKSGLPSDRFSAERTGGSVSTLTIQRTQQEDSAVYLCASRGLIAGSYEQYFGPGTRLTVT.

This rearrangement joins TRBV7-2 to TRBJ2-3; 9 bases are shared with TRBD2. After removal of 1 base from V and 3 bases from J, the junction contained 5 bases not matched to a gene. This CDR3 is 16 amino acids long. CDR1 is SGHTA, CDR2 FQGNSA, per germline. The CDR3 spells CASSLDSGGPTDTQYF. The CDR3 DNA sequence: TGTGCCAGCAGCTTAGATAGCGGGGGCCCGACAGATACGCAGTATTTT.

The J gene is TRBJ2-1, the V gene TRBV6-5; 10 bases align to TRBD2. CDR3 size: 16 residues. From germline, CDR1 is MNHEY and CDR2 SVGAGI. With 2 bases clipped from V and 3 bases from J, the junction kept 4 bases outside the gene matches. In nucleotides, the CDR3 is TGTGCCAGCAGTTACCAGCGGGAGGGCTTCTACAATGAGCAGTTCTTC. Translating gives CASSYQREGFYNEQFF.

The gene calls are TRBV5-1 and TRBJ2-7; D call uncertain. The germline gives CDR1 SGHRS, CDR2 YFSETQ. The CDR3 loop spans 16 amino acids. Trimming stripped 3 bases from V and 0 bases from J, with 16 bases between. CDR3 in amino acids: CASSSPFSGGSYEQYF. DNA for the CDR3: TGCGCCAGCAGCTCTCCCTTTTCCGGCGGCTCCTACGAGCAGTACTTC. Combining the CDR3 with reference TRBV5-1 and TRBJ2-7 gives the whole variable domain KAGVTQTPRYLIKTRGQQVTLSCSPISGHRSVSWYQQTPGQGLQFLFEYFSETQRNKGNFPGRFSGRQFSNSRSEMNVSTLELGDSALYLCASSSPFSGGSYEQYFGPGTRLTVT.

This clone has only a few counts. The junction does not match germline at one end; this may be a read error. V is TRBV7-7 and J is TRBJ1-5, with D hard to call. Germline-derived CDR1 and CDR2 are SSHAT and FNYEAQ (reference sequence). This CDR3 comprises 10 residues. The CDR3 spells CASSFEPQHF. DNA of the CDR3: TGTGCTAGCAGCTTCGAGCCCCAGCATTTT.

This clone has only a few counts. V is TRBV5-1 and J is TRBJ2-7, with D possibly matching TRBD2 (5 bases). The germline V gene encodes CDR1 SGHRS and CDR2 YFSETQ. The CDR3 totals 14 residues. V was trimmed by 2 bases and J by 4 bases, leaving 13 bases between them. The CDR3 DNA reads as TGCGCCAGCAGCTTCGGCGGGCTGGGTTACGAGCAGTACTTC. This sequence encodes CASSFGGLGYEQYF.

The chain uses TRBV7-2 and TRBJ1-1; no definite D call. CDR3 size: 15 residues. The germline V gene has CDR1 SGHTA and CDR2 FQGNSA. With 1 base removed from V and 5 bases from J, the gap between germline ends came to 14 bases. This CDR3 is CASSLVGRSQTEAFF. The DNA of the CDR3 is TGTGCCAGCAGCTTAGTAGGGAGGAGCCAGACTGAAGCTTTCTTT.

This clone was seen a few times. The chain employs TRBV11-3 and TRBJ2-2; D is undetermined. CDR3 length: 13 amino acids. Trimming shortened V by 0 bases and J by 6 bases, and 5 bases separated the two germline ends. Germline CDR1 and CDR2: SGHNT and YENEEA. In nucleotides, the CDR3 is TGTGCCAGCAGCTTAGATGGGTCCGGGGAGCTGTTTTTT. Encoded protein: CASSLDGSGELFF.

CDR3 coding DNA: TGTGCCAGCAGCGTGGAGGGACAGCCAGACAATGAGCAGTTCTTC. Translating it yields CASSVEGQPDNEQFF. The rearrangement links TRBV9 to TRBJ2-1; a possible D gene is TRBD1 (7 bases). V lost 2 bases, J lost 5 bases, and 14 bases lay in between. Germline values: CDR1 SGDLS, CDR2 YYNGEE. This CDR3 contains 15 residues.